This TCR beta chain was identified during a study of T-cell memory formation after mild COVID-19. The TCR alpha and TCR beta cDNA libraries, bearing sample barcodes and UMIs, were generated by 5'RACE using constant-segment primers. TCRdb re-derived calls from the 5' RACE reads in MiXCR, one entry per CDR3 protein. The sample consists of hundreds of thousands of distinct CDR3 sequences, 18% of them appearing once. This clonotype showed up just a few times. The sequence was obtained from an adult woman who had mild COVID-19 (a few samples of this study predate the infection). Cell type and time point are not known. Sequenced material: PBMCs or a T cell subset sorted from them (not recorded which).

The CDR3 DNA is TGTGCCACCAGCAAGGGTCGCGCAGATACGCAGTATTTT. It translates to CATSKGRADTQYF. This chain connects TRBV24-1 to TRBJ2-3; no firm D call. The germline V gene has CDR1 KGHDR and CDR2 SFDVKD. V was cut by 7 bases and J by 4 bases, with 11 bases left in between. The CDR3 runs to 13 residues.